This T cell receptor beta chain is drawn from a study of cytomegalovirus exposure and HLA in healthy donors. Study details: As released early, the data held roughly 85 million unique TCRs from HLA-typed donors. Notes on the study in general: The authors later found TCR association rates varying by HLA locus, with DRB1 most and HLA-C fewest. In a later analysis, TCR beta V- and J-gene trimming was associated with a missense DCLRE1C variant.

The PCR made use of 60 Vbeta and 13 Jbeta primers. Profiled with immunoSEQ multiplex PCR; TCRdb holds only in-frame clones, not every one. Of fewer than 200,000 clones listed, roughly 73% are singletons. As for this clone: Its target is unknown.

The clonotype was recovered from a woman in her twenties or thirties in good health and CMV-seronegative. Source material: PBMCs.

CDR3 sequence reads: CSVVTANTEAFF. CDR3 sequence (DNA): TGCAGCGTTGTGACAGCTAACACTGAAGCTTTCTTT. This chain connects TRBV29-1 to TRBJ1-1, with D perhaps TRBD1 (5 bases). The CDR3 runs to 12 residues. Trimming pared 4 bases from V and 2 bases from J, leaving 8 bases between. In germline, CDR1 is SQVTM, CDR2 ANQGSEA. Complete variable domain (other parts from reference TRBV29-1 and TRBJ1-1): SAVISQKPSRDICQRGTSLTIQCQVDSQVTMMFWYRQQPGQSLTLIATANQGSEATYESGFVIDKFPISRPNLTFSTLTVSNMSPEDSSIYLCSVVTANTEAFFGQGTRLTVV.